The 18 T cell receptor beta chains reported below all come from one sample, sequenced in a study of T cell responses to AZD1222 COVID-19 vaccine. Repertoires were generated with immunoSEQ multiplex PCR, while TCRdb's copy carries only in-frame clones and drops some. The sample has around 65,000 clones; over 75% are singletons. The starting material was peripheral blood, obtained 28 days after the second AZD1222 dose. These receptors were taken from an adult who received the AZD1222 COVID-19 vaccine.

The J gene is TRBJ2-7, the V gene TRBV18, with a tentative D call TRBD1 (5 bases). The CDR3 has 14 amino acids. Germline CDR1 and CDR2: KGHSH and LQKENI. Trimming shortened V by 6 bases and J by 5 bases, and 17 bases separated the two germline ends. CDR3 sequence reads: CASSLSRAVHEQYF. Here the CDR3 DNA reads TGTGCCAGCTCGCTATCCAGGGCTGTCCACGAGCAGTACTTC.

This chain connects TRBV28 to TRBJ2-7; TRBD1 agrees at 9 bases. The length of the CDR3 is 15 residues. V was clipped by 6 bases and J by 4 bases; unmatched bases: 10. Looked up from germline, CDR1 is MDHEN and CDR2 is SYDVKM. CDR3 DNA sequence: TGTGCCAGCAGCCTCAGAAGGACAGGGGTATACGAGCAGTACTTC. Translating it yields CASSLRRTGVYEQYF.

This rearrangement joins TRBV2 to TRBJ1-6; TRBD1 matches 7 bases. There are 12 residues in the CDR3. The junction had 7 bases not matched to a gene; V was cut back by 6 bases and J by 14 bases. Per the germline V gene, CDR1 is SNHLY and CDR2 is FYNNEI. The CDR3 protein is CASRFTGEALHF. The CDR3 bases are TGTGCCAGCAGATTCACAGGGGAAGCCCTCCACTTT.

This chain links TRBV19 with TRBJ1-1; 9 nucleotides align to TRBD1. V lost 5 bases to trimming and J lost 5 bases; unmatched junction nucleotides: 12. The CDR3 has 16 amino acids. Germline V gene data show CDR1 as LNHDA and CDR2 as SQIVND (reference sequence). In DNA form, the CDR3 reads TGTGCCAGTAGTTCACCGGACAGGGGTGTGGAAACTGAAGCTTTCTTT. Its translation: CASSSPDRGVETEAFF.

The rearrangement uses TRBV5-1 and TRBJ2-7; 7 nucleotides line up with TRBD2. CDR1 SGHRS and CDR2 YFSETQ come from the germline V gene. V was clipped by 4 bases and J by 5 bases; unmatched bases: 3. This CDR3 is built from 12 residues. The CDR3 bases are TGCGCCAGCAGCGCCCGGGGGGACGAGCAGTACTTC. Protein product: CASSARGDEQYF.

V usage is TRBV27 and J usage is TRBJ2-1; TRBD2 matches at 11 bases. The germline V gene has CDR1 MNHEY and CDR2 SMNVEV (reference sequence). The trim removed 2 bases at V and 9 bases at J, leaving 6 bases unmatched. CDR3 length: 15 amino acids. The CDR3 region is CASSLLLAGVGEQFF. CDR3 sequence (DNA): TGTGCCAGCAGTTTACTACTAGCGGGAGTCGGTGAGCAGTTCTTC.

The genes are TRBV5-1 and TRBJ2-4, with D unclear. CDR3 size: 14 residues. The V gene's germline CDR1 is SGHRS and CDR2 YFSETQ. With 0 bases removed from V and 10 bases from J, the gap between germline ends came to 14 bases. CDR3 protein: CASSLGDQSPIQYF. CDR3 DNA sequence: TGCGCCAGCAGCTTGGGCGACCAATCCCCAATTCAGTACTTC.

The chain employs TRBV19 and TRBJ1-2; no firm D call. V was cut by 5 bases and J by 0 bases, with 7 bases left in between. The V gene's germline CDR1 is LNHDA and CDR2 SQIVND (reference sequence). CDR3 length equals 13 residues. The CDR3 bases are TGTGCCAGTAGTGACCCTCCTAACTATGGCTACACCTTC. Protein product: CASSDPPNYGYTF.

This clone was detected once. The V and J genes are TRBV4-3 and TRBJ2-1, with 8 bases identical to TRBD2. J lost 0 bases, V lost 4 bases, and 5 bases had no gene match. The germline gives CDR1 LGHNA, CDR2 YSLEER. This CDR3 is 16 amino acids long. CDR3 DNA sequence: TGCGCCAGCAGCCCCGGACTAGCCGGCTCCTACAATGAGCAGTTCTTC. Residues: CASSPGLAGSYNEQFF.

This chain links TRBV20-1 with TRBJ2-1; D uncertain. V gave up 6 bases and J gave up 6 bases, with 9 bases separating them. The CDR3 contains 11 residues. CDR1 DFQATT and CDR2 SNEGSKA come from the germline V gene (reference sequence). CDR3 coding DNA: TGCAGTGCCCAGACCCCCAATGAGCAGTTCTTC. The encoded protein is CSAQTPNEQFF.

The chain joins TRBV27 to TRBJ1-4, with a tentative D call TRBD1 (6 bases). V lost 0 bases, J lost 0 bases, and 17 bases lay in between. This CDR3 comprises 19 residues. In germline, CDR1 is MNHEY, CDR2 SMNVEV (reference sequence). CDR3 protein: CASSLSSQGLIATNEKLFF. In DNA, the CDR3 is TGTGCCAGCAGTTTATCCAGCCAGGGGTTAATTGCAACTAATGAAAAACTGTTTTTT.

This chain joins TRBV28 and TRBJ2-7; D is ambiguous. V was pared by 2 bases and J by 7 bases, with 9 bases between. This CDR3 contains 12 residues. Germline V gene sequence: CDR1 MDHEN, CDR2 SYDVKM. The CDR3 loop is CASSLRAREQYF. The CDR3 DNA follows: TGTGCCAGCAGTTTACGGGCGCGGGAGCAGTACTTC.

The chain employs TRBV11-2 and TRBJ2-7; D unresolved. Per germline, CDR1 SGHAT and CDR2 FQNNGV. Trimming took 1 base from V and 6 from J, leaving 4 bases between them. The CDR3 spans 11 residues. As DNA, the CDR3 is TGTGCCAGCAGCTTAGTTCGCGAGCAGTACTTC. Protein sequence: CASSLVREQYF.

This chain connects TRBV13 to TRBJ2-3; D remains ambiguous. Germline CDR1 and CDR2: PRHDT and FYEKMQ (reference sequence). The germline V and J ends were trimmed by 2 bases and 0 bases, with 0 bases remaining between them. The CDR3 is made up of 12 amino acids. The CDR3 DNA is TGTGCCAGCAGCTTAAGCACAGATACGCAGTATTTT. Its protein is CASSLSTDTQYF.

DNA of the CDR3: TGTGCCAGCAGCACGCCCCTAGGTACTGGGGCCAACGTCCTGACTTTC. Protein: CASSTPLGTGANVLTF. J is TRBJ2-6 and V is TRBV7-3, with D uncertain. This CDR3 comprises 16 residues. Germline V gives CDR1 SGHTA, CDR2 FQGTGA. The germline V and J ends were trimmed by 5 bases and 2 bases, with 13 bases remaining between them.

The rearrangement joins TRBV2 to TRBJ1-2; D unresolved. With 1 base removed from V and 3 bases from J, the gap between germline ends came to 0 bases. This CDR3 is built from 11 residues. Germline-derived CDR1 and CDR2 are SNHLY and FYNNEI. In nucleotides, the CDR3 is TGTGCCAGCAGTGAAGACTATGGCTACACCTTC. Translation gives CASSEDYGYTF.

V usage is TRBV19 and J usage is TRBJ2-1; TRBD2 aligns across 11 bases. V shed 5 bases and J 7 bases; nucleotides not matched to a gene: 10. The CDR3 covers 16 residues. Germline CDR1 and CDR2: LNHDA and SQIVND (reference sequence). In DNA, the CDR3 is TGTGCCAGTAGTCCAATAGCGGGAGGGTACATAAATGAGCAGTTCTTC. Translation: CASSPIAGGYINEQFF.

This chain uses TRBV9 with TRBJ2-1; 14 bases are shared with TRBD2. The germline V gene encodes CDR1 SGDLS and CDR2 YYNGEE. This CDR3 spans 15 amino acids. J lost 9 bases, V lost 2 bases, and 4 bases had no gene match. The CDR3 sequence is CASSVTSGRAREQFF. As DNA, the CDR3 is TGTGCCAGCAGCGTGACTAGCGGGAGGGCTCGTGAGCAGTTCTTC. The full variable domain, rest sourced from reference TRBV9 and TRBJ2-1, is DSGVTQTPKHLITATGQRVTLRCSPRSGDLSVYWYQQSLDQGLQFLIQYYNGEERAKGNILERFSAQQFPDLHSELNLSSLELGDSALYFCASSVTSGRAREQFFGPGTRLTVL.